Sequencing of this TCR beta chain was carried out in a study of shared clonotypes between healthy human individuals. As for the study in general: Each donor's CD8 memory used one plate, CD8 naive two, each CD4 subset three.

As handled by the study authors: Junction-only sequences produced by ImmunoSEQ had no quality scores, so filtering differed. Clones were read by immunoSEQ multiplex PCR, and TCRdb kept only the in-frame ones, dropping some. That table is the source of V, J and clone size, and D and trimming were worked out from the DNA. The sample gives over a million clones, about 84% of which show up once; 0.61% is in the top ten. The V gene's germline CDR1 is GTSNPN and CDR2 SVGIG (reference sequence). CDR3 length: 12 amino acids. The junction had 8 bases not matched to a gene; V was cut back by 7 bases and J by 8 bases. Each of the donors was a healthy adult who was HIV-negative and had not had a recent acute infection or vaccination. Notes on the study in general: Clonotype sharing among donors, it was expected, would be affected by sequencing depth.

As concerns this clone: Its antigen is still unknown.

The source is a man aged 18 to 35 in good health. Some clones in this sample may be carry-over from other donors' samples. This rearrangement joins TRBV30 to TRBJ2-1; 7 bases map to TRBD1. What was sequenced was memory CD4+ T cells from PBMCs. Documented subset: CD45RA-negative fraction. CDR3 region: CAFRQGVHEQFF. The CDR3 DNA sequence: TGTGCCTTTAGACAGGGTGTTCATGAGCAGTTCTTC. Looking up the rest from reference TRBV30 and TRBJ2-1 gives the full variable domain: SQTIHQWPATLVQPVGSPLSLECTVEGTSNPNLYWYRQAAGRGLQLLFYSVGIGQISSEVPQNLSASRPQDRQFILSSKKLLLSDSGFYLCAFRQGVHEQFFGPGTRLTVL.